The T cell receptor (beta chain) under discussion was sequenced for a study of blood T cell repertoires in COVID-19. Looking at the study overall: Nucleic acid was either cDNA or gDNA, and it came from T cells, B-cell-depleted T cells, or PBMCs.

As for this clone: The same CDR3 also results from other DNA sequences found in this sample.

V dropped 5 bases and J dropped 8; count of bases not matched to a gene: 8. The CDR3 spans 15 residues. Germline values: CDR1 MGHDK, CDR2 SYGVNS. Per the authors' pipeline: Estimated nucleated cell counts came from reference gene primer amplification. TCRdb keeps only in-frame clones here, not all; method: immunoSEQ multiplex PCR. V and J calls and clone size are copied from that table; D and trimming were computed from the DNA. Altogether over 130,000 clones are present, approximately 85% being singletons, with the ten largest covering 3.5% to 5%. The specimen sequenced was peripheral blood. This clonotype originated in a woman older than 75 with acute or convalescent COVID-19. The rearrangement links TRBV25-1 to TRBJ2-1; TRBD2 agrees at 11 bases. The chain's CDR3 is CASSLASGRRHEQFF. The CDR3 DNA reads TGTGCCAGCAGTCTCGCTAGCGGGAGGCGTCATGAGCAGTTCTTC.